This T cell receptor (beta chain) was sequenced for a study of blood T cell repertoires in COVID-19. Germline V lookup: CDR1 GTSNPN, CDR2 SVGIG (reference sequence). Trimming cost V 4 bases and J 6 bases; bases outside gene matches: 16. This CDR3 spans 17 amino acids. Method: immunoSEQ multiplex PCR; TCRdb's copy keeps in-frame clones and lacks some. Of under 250,000 clones listed, over 75% are singletons. What was sequenced was PBMCs or T cells enriched from blood (not recorded which). This receptor was obtained from a woman aged 45-59 years with acute COVID-19. The chain joins TRBV30 to TRBJ1-1, with 11 bases identical to TRBD1. The CDR3 coding sequence is TGTGCCTGGACCCCAGGCCGACTGGGACAGGGGGACCCTGAAGCTTTCTTT. This translates into CAWTPGRLGQGDPEAFF.